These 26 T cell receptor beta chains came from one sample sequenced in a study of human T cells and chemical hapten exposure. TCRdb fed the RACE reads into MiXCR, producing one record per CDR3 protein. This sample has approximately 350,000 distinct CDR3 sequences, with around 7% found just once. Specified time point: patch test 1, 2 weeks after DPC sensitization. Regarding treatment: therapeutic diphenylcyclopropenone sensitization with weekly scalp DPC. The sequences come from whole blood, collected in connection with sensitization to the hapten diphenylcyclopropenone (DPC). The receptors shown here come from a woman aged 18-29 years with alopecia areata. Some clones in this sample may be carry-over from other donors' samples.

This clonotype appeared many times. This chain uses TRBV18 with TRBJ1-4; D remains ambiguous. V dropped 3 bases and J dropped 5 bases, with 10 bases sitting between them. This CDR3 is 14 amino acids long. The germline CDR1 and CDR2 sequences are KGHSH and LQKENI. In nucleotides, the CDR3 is TGTGCCAGCTCACCTATGGATCCCAATGAAAAACTGTTTTTT. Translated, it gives CASSPMDPNEKLFF.

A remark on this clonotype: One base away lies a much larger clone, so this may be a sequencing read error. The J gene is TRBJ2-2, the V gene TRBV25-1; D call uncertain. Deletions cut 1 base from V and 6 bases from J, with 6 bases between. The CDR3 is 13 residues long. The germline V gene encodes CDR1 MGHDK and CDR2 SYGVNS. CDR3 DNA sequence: TGTGCCAGCAGTGAATCCCAGGCCGGGGAGCTGTTTTTT. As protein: CASSESQAGELFF. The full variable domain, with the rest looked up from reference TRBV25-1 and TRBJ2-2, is EADIYQTPRYLVIGTGKKITLECSQTMGHDKMYWYQQDPGMELHLIHYSYGVNSTEKGDLSSESTVSRIRTEHFPLTLESARPSHTSQYLCASSESQAGELFFGEGSRLTVL.

Here the CDR3 reads CASSNGQGTTEAFF. Here the CDR3 DNA reads TGTGCCAGCAGTAATGGACAGGGAACCACTGAAGCTTTCTTT. The J gene is TRBJ1-1, the V gene TRBV28; 8 bases line up with TRBD1. Trimming at V came to 5 bases and at J to 4 bases, leaving 6 bases not matched to a gene. The germline V gene has CDR1 MDHEN and CDR2 SYDVKM. There are 14 residues in the CDR3.

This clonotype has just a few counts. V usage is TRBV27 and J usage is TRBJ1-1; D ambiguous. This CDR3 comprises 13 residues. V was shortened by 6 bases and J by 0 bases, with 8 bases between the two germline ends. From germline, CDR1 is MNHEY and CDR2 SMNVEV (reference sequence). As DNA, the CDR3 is TGTGCCAGCAGGACATTAATGAACACTGAAGCTTTCTTT. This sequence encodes CASRTLMNTEAFF.

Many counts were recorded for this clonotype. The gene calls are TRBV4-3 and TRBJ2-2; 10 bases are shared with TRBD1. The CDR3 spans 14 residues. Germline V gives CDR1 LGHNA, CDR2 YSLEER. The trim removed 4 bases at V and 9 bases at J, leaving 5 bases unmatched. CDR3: CASSPRQGAWELFF. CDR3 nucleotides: TGCGCCAGCAGCCCCAGACAGGGGGCCTGGGAGCTGTTTTTT.

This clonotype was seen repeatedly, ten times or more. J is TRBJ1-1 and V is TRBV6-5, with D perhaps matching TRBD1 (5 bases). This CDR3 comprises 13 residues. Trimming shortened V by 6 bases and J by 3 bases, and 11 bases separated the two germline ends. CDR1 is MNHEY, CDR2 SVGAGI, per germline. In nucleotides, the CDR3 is TGTGCCAGCAGGTGGGGGGAGGACACTGAAGCTTTCTTT. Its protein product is CASRWGEDTEAFF.

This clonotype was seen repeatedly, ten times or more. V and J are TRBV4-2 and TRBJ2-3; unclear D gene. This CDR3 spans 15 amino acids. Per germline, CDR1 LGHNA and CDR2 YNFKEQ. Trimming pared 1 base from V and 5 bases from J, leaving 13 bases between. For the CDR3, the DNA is TGTGCCAGCAGCCAAGTGAAAGCATACCAAGATACGCAGTATTTT. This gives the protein CASSQVKAYQDTQYF.

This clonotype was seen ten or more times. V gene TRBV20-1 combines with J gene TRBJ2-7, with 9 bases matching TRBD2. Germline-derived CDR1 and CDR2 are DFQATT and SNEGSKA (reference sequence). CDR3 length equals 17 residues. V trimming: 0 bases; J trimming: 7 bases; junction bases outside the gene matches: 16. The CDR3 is CSAREGAGGTLLREQYF. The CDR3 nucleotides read TGCAGTGCTAGAGAAGGAGCGGGGGGCACACTTCTACGGGAGCAGTACTTC.

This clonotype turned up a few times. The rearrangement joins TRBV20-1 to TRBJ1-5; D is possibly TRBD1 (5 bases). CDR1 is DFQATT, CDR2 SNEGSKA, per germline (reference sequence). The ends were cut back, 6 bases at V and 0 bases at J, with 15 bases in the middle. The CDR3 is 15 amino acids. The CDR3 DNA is TGCAGTGCACCTCCGGGGGGATTTAGCAATCAGCCCCAGCATTTT. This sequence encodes CSAPPGGFSNQPQHF.

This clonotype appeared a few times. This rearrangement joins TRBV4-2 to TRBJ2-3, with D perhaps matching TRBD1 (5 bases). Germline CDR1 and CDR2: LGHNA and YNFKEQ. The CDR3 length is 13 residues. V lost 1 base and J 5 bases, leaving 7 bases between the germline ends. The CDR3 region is CASSQARVDTQYF. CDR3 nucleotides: TGTGCCAGCAGCCAAGCCAGGGTAGATACGCAGTATTTT.

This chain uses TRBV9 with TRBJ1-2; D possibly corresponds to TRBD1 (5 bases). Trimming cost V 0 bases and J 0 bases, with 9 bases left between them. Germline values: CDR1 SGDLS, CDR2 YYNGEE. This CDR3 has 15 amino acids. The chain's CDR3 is CASSVADRANYGYTF. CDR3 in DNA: TGTGCCAGCAGCGTAGCAGACAGAGCTAACTATGGCTACACCTTC.

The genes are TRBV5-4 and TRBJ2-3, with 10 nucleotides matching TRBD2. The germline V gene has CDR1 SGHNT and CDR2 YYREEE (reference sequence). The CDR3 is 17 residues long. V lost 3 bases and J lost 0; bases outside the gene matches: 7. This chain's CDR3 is CASSSRLAGSSTDTQYF. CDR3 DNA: TGTGCCAGCAGCTCTCGACTAGCGGGTTCTAGCACAGATACGCAGTATTTT.

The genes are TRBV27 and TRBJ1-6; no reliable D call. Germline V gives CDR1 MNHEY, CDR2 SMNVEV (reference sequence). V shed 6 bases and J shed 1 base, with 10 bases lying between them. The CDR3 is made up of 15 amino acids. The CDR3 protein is CASSSLSSYNSPLHF. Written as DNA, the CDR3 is TGTGCCAGCAGCTCCCTTAGTTCCTATAATTCACCCCTCCACTTT.

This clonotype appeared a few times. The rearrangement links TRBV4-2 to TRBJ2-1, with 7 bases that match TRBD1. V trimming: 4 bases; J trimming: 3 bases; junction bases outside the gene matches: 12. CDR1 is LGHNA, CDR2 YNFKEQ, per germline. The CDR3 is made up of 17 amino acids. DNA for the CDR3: TGTGCCAGCAGCCGAACGGGACAGCTAATATTCTACAATGAGCAGTTCTTC. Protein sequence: CASSRTGQLIFYNEQFF.

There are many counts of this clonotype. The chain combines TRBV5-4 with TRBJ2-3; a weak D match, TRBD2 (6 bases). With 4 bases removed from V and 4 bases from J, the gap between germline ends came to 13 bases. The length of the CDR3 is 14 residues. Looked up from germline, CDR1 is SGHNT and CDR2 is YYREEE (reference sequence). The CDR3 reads CASSIGRSPDTQYF. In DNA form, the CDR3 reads TGTGCCAGCAGCATTGGGAGGAGCCCAGATACGCAGTATTTT.

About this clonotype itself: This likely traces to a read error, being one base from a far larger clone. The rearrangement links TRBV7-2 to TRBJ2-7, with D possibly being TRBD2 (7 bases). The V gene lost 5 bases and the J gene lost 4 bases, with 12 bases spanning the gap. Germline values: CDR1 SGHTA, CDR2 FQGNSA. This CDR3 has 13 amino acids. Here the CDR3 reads CASSQRGAYEQYF. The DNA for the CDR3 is TGTGCCAGCAGCCAACGGGGGGCGTACGAGCAGTACTTC.

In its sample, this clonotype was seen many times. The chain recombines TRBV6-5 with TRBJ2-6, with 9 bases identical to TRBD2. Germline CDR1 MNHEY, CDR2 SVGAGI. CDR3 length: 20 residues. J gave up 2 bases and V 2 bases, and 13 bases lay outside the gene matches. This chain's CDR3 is CASSYPTSGGGAPGANVLTF. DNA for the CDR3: TGTGCCAGCAGTTACCCCACGTCGGGCGGGGGGGCCCCTGGGGCCAACGTCCTGACTTTC.

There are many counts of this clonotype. The DNA of the CDR3 is TGTGCCAGCAGCCCCGGGGGAAGCCAGCCCCAGCATTTT. Encoded protein: CASSPGGSQPQHF. V and J are TRBV7-9 and TRBJ1-5, with TRBD1 as a possible D gene (5 bases). In germline, CDR1 is SEHNR, CDR2 FQNEAQ (reference sequence). There are 13 residues in the CDR3. Between the trimmed V and J ends, which lost 5 bases and 7 bases, there was a span of 12 bases. The whole variable domain, filled in from reference TRBV7-9 and TRBJ1-5, reads DTGVSQNPRHKITKRGQNVTFRCDPISEHNRLYWYRQTLGQGPEFLTYFQNEAQLEKSRLLSDRFSAERPKGSFSTLEIQRTEQGDSAMYLCASSPGGSQPQHFGDGTRLSIL.

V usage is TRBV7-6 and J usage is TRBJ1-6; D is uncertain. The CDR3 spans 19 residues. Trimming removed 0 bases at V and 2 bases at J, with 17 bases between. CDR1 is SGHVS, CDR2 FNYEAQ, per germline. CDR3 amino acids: CASSLASVASGTYNSPLHF. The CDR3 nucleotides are TGTGCCAGCAGCTTAGCGTCGGTAGCAAGCGGTACCTATAATTCACCCCTCCACTTT.

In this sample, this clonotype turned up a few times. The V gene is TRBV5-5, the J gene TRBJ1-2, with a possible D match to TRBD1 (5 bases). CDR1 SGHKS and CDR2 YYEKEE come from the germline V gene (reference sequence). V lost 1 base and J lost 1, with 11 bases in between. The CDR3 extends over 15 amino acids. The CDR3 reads CASSLWQGGNYGYTF. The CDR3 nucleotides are TGTGCCAGCAGCTTGTGGCAGGGAGGTAACTATGGCTACACCTTC.

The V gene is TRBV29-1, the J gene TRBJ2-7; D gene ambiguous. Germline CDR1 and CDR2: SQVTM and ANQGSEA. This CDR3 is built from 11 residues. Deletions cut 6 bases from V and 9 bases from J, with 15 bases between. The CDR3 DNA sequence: TGCAGCGTGGCTGTCACCCTGGGGCAGTACTTC. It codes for CSVAVTLGQYF.

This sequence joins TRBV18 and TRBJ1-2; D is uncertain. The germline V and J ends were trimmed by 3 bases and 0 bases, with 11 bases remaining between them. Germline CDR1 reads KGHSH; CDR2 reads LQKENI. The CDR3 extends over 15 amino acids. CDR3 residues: CASSPVSQTNYGYTF. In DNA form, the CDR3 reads TGTGCCAGCTCACCCGTGTCTCAAACTAACTATGGCTACACCTTC.

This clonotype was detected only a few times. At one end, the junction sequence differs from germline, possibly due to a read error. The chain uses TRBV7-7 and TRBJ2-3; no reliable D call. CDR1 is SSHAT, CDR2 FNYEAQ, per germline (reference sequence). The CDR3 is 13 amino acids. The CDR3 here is CASSIGVEDTQYF. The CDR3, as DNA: TGTGCTAGCAGCATAGGCGTGGAAGATACGCAGTATTTT.

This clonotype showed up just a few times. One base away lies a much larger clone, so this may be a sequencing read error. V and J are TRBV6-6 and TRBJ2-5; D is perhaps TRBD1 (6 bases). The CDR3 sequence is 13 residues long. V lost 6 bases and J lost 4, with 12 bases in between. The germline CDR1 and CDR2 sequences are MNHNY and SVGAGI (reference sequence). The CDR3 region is CASSSEQGETQYF. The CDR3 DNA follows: TGTGCCAGCAGCTCCGAACAGGGAGAGACCCAGTACTTC.

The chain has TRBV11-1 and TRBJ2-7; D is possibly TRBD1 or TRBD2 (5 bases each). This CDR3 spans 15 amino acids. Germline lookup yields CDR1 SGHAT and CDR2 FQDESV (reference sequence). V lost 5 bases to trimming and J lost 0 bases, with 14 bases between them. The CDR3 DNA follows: TGTGCCAGCAGCCTCGGGACGTCCCTCTCCTACGAGCAGTACTTC. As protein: CASSLGTSLSYEQYF.

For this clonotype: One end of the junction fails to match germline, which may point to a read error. The CDR3 DNA reads as TGTGCCAGCAGTTTATGGGGCACTAAAGCTTTCTTT. It is translated as CASSLWGTKAFF. This chain joins TRBV28 and TRBJ1-1; D ambiguous. CDR1 is MDHEN, CDR2 SYDVKM, per germline. The CDR3 runs to 12 residues.